Below, one T cell receptor (beta chain) is given with its context. This sample is part of a study of blood T cell repertoires in COVID-19. As for the study in general: The origin of the acute and convalescent COVID-19 samples was the United States, Italy and Spain. T cells, B-cell-depleted T cells, or PBMCs supplied cDNA or gDNA.

Trimming pared 3 bases from V and 5 bases from J, leaving 7 bases between. The CDR3 runs to 12 residues. Germline-derived CDR1 and CDR2 are MNHNS and SASEGT. In the original processing: Amplification from reference gene primers served as the basis for estimated nucleated cell counts. Here immunoSEQ multiplex PCR was the method, and the copy in TCRdb shows in-frame clones only, minus some. V and J calls plus clone size are reproduced from that table; the DNA served to infer D and trimming. Of 95,000 to 120,000 clones listed, 75% to 90% are singletons. The source is a woman aged 45-65 years with acute or convalescent COVID-19. The chain employs TRBV6-1 and TRBJ2-5; weak D call: TRBD2 (6 bases). Sequenced: peripheral blood. DNA for the CDR3: TGTGCCAGCAGTGATGGGGGGGAGACCCAGTACTTC. Translation: CASSDGGETQYF.